These T cell receptor beta chains were read from a single sample in a study of shared clonotypes between healthy human individuals. Method: immunoSEQ multiplex PCR; TCRdb's copy keeps in-frame clones and lacks some. The repertoire holds 2 million to 2.5 million clones, with approximately 95% as singletons. Sequenced sample: naive CD4+ T cells from PBMCs. Receptor source: a man aged 18-30 years in good health. Some clones in this sample may be carry-over from other donors' samples. Both conserved end residues are part of each CDR3. Each record gives: V gene, clone size, D gene, J gene, CDR3 protein, CDR3 DNA. The D gene is left open where the match is weak. The size entry is marked missing in some rows and otherwise reads once, few, many or a size class.

>TRBV19|-|TRBD2|TRBJ2-2
CASSIPSGRGTGELFF
TGTGCCAGTAGTATACCCAGCGGGAGGGGCACCGGGGAGCTGTTTTTT
>TRBV11-2|once|-|TRBJ2-3
CASSYTDTQYF
TGTGCCAGCAGCTATACAGATACGCAGTATTTT
>TRBV5-4|-|TRBD2|TRBJ2-5
CASSTGLADETQYF
TGTGCCAGCAGCACAGGACTAGCGGATGAGACCCAGTACTTC
>TRBV5-4|-|TRBD2|TRBJ2-3
CASSLKLAGAADTQYF
TGTGCCAGCAGCTTGAAACTAGCGGGAGCGGCAGATACGCAGTATTTT
>TRBV5-4|-|-|TRBJ1-1
CASSRGGGKQNTEAFF
TGTGCCAGCAGCCGGGGTGGGGGGAAACAGAACACTGAAGCTTTCTTT
>TRBV7-3|-|TRBD2|TRBJ2-5
CASTRLAGLLQETQYF
TGTGCCAGCACCCGACTAGCGGGATTGCTCCAAGAGACCCAGTACTTC
>TRBV7-3|-|-|TRBJ2-7
CASSLTSGREQYF
TGTGCCAGCAGCTTAACCTCCGGCCGCGAGCAGTACTTC
>TRBV27|-|TRBD2|TRBJ2-3
CASSPRGVREGTDTQYF
TGTGCCAGCAGTCCCCGCGGTGTGCGGGAGGGGACAGATACGCAGTATTTT
>TRBV5-1|-|-|TRBJ1-1
CASSPYMNTEAFF
TGCGCCAGCAGCCCATATATGAACACTGAAGCTTTCTTT
>TRBV18|-|-|TRBJ2-5
CASSLPPKRGVQETQYF
TGTGCCAGCTCACTCCCCCCGAAGCGAGGGGTCCAAGAGACCCAGTACTTC
>TRBV7-8|-|TRBD2|TRBJ2-7
CATAWGLGNYEQYF
TGTGCCACGGCGTGGGGACTAGGAAACTACGAGCAGTACTTC
>TRBV5-4|-|-|TRBJ1-1
CASKLGNRLNTEAFF
TGTGCCAGCAAATTGGGAAACAGATTGAACACTGAAGCTTTCTTT
>TRBV7-9|-|TRBD1|TRBJ1-2
CASSHISAGGRWNYGYTF
TGTGCCAGCAGCCACATTTCAGCAGGGGGTCGGTGGAACTATGGCTACACCTTC
>TRBV7-2|-|-|TRBJ1-2
CASSRGGAGYGYTF
TGTGCCAGCAGCCGGGGGGGTGCGGGCTATGGCTACACCTTC
>TRBV28|-|TRBD2|TRBJ2-2
CASSPGTSGRSTGELFF
TGTGCCAGCAGTCCTGGGACTAGCGGGAGAAGCACCGGGGAGCTGTTTTTT
>TRBV4-1|-|-|TRBJ2-3
CASSQVGGVGDTQYF
TGCGCCAGCAGCCAAGTCGGCGGTGTTGGAGATACGCAGTATTTT
>TRBV27|once|TRBD1|TRBJ2-2
CASSPGGRVTGELFF
TGTGCCAGCAGTCCAGGGGGCCGGGTCACCGGGGAGCTGTTTTTT
>TRBV12-5|-|-|TRBJ2-5
CASGLAPFVTQYF
TGTGCTAGTGGTTTGGCGCCGTTTGTGACCCAGTACTTC
>TRBV10-3|once|-|TRBJ2-1
CAISSRGSNSYNEQFF
TGTGCCATCAGCTCCCGAGGCTCTAACTCCTACAATGAGCAGTTCTTC
>TRBV25-1|-|-|TRBJ2-7
CASSGVGSSYEQYF
TGTGCCAGCAGTGGGGTCGGGTCCTCCTACGAGCAGTACTTC
>TRBV19|-|TRBD2|TRBJ2-3
CASSSWGREAPDTQYF
TGTGCCAGTAGTTCCTGGGGGCGGGAGGCCCCAGATACGCAGTATTTT
>TRBV2|once|-|TRBJ1-5
CASRAGGNQPQHF
TGTGCCAGCAGGGCCGGTGGAAATCAGCCCCAGCATTTT
>TRBV21-1|-|-|TRBJ1-5
CASSKEESGPNQPQHF
TGTGCCAGCAGCAAAGAAGAGTCAGGGCCGAATCAGCCCCAGCATTTT